A single sample gave rise to the 26 T cell receptor beta chains below, sequenced in a study of T cells of healthy individuals. TCRdb analysed the 5' RACE reads with MiXCR anew, one entry per CDR3 protein. Here the sample spans approximately 58,000 distinct CDR3 sequences, about 14% being singletons. These receptors were obtained from a human donor in good health.

This clonotype was counted only a few times. This chain connects TRBV7-9 to TRBJ2-3, with D perhaps assigned TRBD1 or TRBD2 (5 bases each). Germline lookup yields CDR1 SEHNR and CDR2 FQNEAQ (reference sequence). Trimming took 5 bases from V and 1 from J, leaving 10 bases between them. This CDR3 contains 14 residues. This CDR3 is CASSRDRGTDTQYF. The CDR3 bases are TGTGCCAGCAGCCGGGACCGAGGCACAGATACGCAGTATTTT. Full variable domain (missing parts from reference TRBV7-9 and TRBJ2-3): DTGVSQNPRHKITKRGQNVTFRCDPISEHNRLYWYRQTLGQGPEFLTYFQNEAQLEKSRLLSDRFSAERPKGSFSTLEIQRTEQGDSAMYLCASSRDRGTDTQYFGPGTRLTVL.

The chain carries TRBV5-1 and TRBJ2-2; 7 positions match TRBD2. Looked up from germline, CDR1 is SGHRS and CDR2 is YFSETQ. This CDR3 has 16 residues. The junction had 10 bases not matched to a gene; V was cut back by 4 bases and J by 4 bases. The CDR3 here is CASSPSGGGVTGELFF. The CDR3 DNA is TGCGCCAGCAGCCCCTCCGGCGGGGGAGTCACCGGGGAGCTGTTTTTT.

The sample holds a few counts of this clonotype. This chain connects TRBV12-3 or TRBV12-4 to TRBJ2-1, with 11 bases fitting TRBD2. Unmatched junction bases numbered 5, after V lost 5 bases and J lost 5 bases. The CDR3 runs to 15 residues. CDR3 amino acids: CASSVPSGGNNEQFF. CDR3 nucleotide sequence: TGTGCCAGCAGTGTACCTAGCGGGGGGAACAATGAGCAGTTCTTC.

CDR3 nucleotides: TGTGCCATAGCAGGGTATGGGGCCAACGTCCTGACTTTC. This codes for CAIAGYGANVLTF. The chain carries TRBV6-2 or TRBV6-3 and TRBJ2-6, with D perhaps TRBD1 (5 bases). V gave up 10 bases and J gave up 3 bases, with 10 bases separating them. CDR1 is MNHEY and CDR2 is SVGEGT in the germline V gene. This CDR3 is 13 amino acids long.

This rearrangement joins TRBV11-2 to TRBJ2-7; 8 bases agree with TRBD2. From germline, CDR1 is SGHAT and CDR2 FQNNGV. The trim removed 0 bases at V and 2 bases at J, leaving 0 bases unmatched. The CDR3 is 14 amino acids. For the CDR3, the DNA is TGTGCCAGCAGCTTAGACGGGGGGGCCTACGAGCAGTACTTC. It specifies CASSLDGGAYEQYF.

The gene calls are TRBV6-5 and TRBJ2-2, with D maybe TRBD1 (7 bases). Trimming left V 7 bases short and J 7 bases short, with 19 bases between. The germline gives CDR1 MNHEY, CDR2 SVGAGI. The CDR3 is 15 residues long. CDR3 DNA: TGTGCCAGCATAGCTTGGAGGGGGCATGGCGGGGAGCTGTTTTTT. Translation: CASIAWRGHGGELFF.

V gene TRBV5-1 combines with J gene TRBJ1-1; the D is unclear. V lost 3 bases to trimming and J lost 3 bases, with 15 bases between them. CDR1 and CDR2 from the germline V gene are SGHRS and YFSETQ. The CDR3 has 15 amino acids. The CDR3 loop reads CASSWRPGKDTEAFF. CDR3 bases: TGCGCCAGCAGCTGGCGGCCAGGTAAAGACACTGAAGCTTTCTTT.

This clonotype turned up a few times. CDR3 sequence reads: CASSPGPLAGGWRQSYNEQFF. The CDR3, as DNA: TGCGCCAGCAGCCCCGGCCCCCTAGCGGGGGGGTGGCGGCAAAGTTACAATGAGCAGTTCTTC. The chain is built from TRBV4-1 and TRBJ2-1; TRBD2 matches at 12 bases. The CDR3 extends over 21 amino acids. Unmatched junction bases numbered 20, after V lost 4 bases and J lost 4 bases. The germline V gene has CDR1 MGHRA and CDR2 YSYEKL.

This clonotype was recorded once. This chain uses TRBV7-2 with TRBJ2-2; 7 bases agree with TRBD2. The junction had 9 bases not matched to a gene; V was cut back by 5 bases and J by 0 bases. The germline gives CDR1 SGHTA, CDR2 FQGNSA. CDR3 length equals 17 residues. The CDR3 bases are TGTGCCAGCAGCACTCCTTCGCGGGAGCCGAACACCGGGGAGCTGTTTTTT. Translating gives CASSTPSREPNTGELFF.

This clonotype has just a few counts. This is likely a read error, given that the CDR3 carries no conserved phenylalanine or tryptophan at its end. The DNA is omitted, as the CDR3 cannot be located on it reliably, and the CDR3 follows TCRdb's listing. The chain is built from TRBV10-3 and TRBJ2-7; the table calls TRBD1, which could not be checked here. Germline CDR1 ENHRY, CDR2 SYGVKD. The CDR3 is 11 amino acids in total, end residues counted. The CDR3 region is CAISPGQFAVG.

This clonotype was recorded a few times. CDR3: CASSVEVSPRDGYTF. The CDR3 DNA sequence: TGTGCCAGCAGCGTAGAAGTGTCCCCTCGGGATGGCTACACCTTC. The V and J genes are TRBV9 and TRBJ1-2; no clear D. The germline CDR1 and CDR2 sequences are SGDLS and YYNGEE. V lost 0 bases to trimming and J lost 6 bases, with 15 bases between them. The CDR3 contains 15 residues.

This clonotype has at least ten counts. The chain recombines TRBV6-2 or TRBV6-3 with TRBJ2-7, with TRBD1 identical over 10 bases. CDR1 and CDR2 from the germline V gene are MNHEY and SVGEGT. V shed 2 bases, J shed 5 bases, and the junction held 6 bases outside the gene matches. CDR3 size: 15 residues. CDR3 residues: CASSYLRDRGHEQYF. The CDR3 nucleotides read TGTGCCAGCAGTTACCTGCGGGACAGGGGCCACGAGCAGTACTTC.

The V call is TRBV7-2, the J call TRBJ1-5; D gene unclear. The CDR3 has 14 amino acids. Germline assignment: CDR1 SGHTA and CDR2 FQGNSA. V was clipped by 5 bases and J by 1 base, with 9 bases between them. Here the CDR3 DNA reads TGTGCCAGCAGCCCCTTTCGGAGCAATCAGCCCCAGCATTTT. It codes for CASSPFRSNQPQHF.

At least ten counts were recorded for this clonotype. The chain uses TRBV20-1 and TRBJ2-2; TRBD1 aligns across 10 bases. Germline V CDR1 and CDR2: DFQATT, SNEGSKA (reference sequence). The CDR3 extends over 15 amino acids. The ends lost 2 bases at V and 7 bases at J; junction bases unmatched: 7. CDR3 sequence (DNA): TGCAGTGCTAGACCGGGACAGGGGTGGAACGGGGAGCTGTTTTTT. Translated: CSARPGQGWNGELFF.

This clonotype was seen more than once but under ten times. This chain uses TRBV3-1 with TRBJ2-1; no clear D. Germline CDR1 is LGHDT and CDR2 is YNNKEL (reference sequence). V was trimmed by 1 base and J by 8 bases, leaving 6 bases between them. The CDR3 has 12 amino acids. The CDR3, as DNA: TGTGCCAGCAGCCAAGTACGGGATGAGCAGTTCTTC. Protein sequence: CASSQVRDEQFF.

This clonotype was found a few times. The genes are TRBV6-2 or TRBV6-3 and TRBJ2-3; D gene uncertain. Trimming shortened V by 6 bases and J by 4 bases, and 17 bases separated the two germline ends. The germline CDR1 and CDR2 sequences are MNHEY and SVGEGT. The CDR3 is 15 residues long. Here the CDR3 DNA reads TGTGCCAGCAGCACGAACCGGTTCTTGCCAGATACGCAGTATTTT. Protein product: CASSTNRFLPDTQYF.

The rearrangement joins TRBV27 to TRBJ2-3; the match to TRBD1 covers 7 bases. Germline assignment: CDR1 MNHEY and CDR2 SMNVEV (reference sequence). CDR3 size: 15 residues. V gave up 8 bases and J gave up 1 base; unmatched junction bases: 9. The CDR3 DNA reads TGTGCCAGCGCGGTACAGGGGTCTGGCACAGATACGCAGTATTTT. It codes for CASAVQGSGTDTQYF.

The chain couples TRBV11-3 to TRBJ2-5; 8 positions agree with TRBD2. Germline CDR1 is SGHNT and CDR2 is YENEEA. This CDR3 contains 16 residues. V shed 2 bases, J shed 5 bases, and the junction held 10 bases outside the gene matches. The CDR3 sequence is CASSLQAGGGGETQYF. Written as DNA, the CDR3 is TGTGCCAGCAGCTTACAGGCGGGAGGTGGCGGGGAGACCCAGTACTTC.

This clonotype was seen many times. The chain couples TRBV7-9 to TRBJ2-4; tentatively, D is TRBD2 (5 bases). This CDR3 has 15 amino acids. V shed 4 bases and J shed 6 bases, with 16 bases lying between them. Per the germline V gene, CDR1 is SEHNR and CDR2 is FQNEAQ (reference sequence). The CDR3 here is CASSSPREAGNIQYF. CDR3 nucleotides: TGTGCCAGCAGCTCCCCACGGGAAGCCGGAAACATTCAGTACTTC.

This clonotype was observed at least ten times. V gene TRBV20-1 combines with J gene TRBJ2-1; 7 bases line up with TRBD2. V shed 3 bases and J 6 bases; nucleotides not matched to a gene: 11. Germline lookup yields CDR1 DFQATT and CDR2 SNEGSKA (reference sequence). The CDR3 has 15 residues. The CDR3 protein is CSARPRGGLTNEQFF. CDR3 bases: TGCAGTGCTAGGCCACGGGGAGGGTTGACCAATGAGCAGTTCTTC.

With respect to this clonotype: This may come from a read error, since a much larger clone is one base off. This sequence joins TRBV18 and TRBJ1-2; 7 bases align to TRBD1. The germline gives CDR1 KGHSH, CDR2 LQKENI. There are 14 residues in the CDR3. The CDR3 region has the DNA TGTACCAGCTCACCACGACAGGGAATAAATGGCTACACCTTC. It translates to CTSSPRQGINGYTF.

The gene calls are TRBV7-2 and TRBJ2-2; 8 nucleotides line up with TRBD2. The CDR3 length is 15 residues. Germline trimming cut 2 bases from V and 5 bases from J; bases unmatched to any gene: 4. Germline CDR1 SGHTA, CDR2 FQGNSA. The CDR3 DNA follows: TGTGCCAGCAGCTTAAGAGCGGGAGTAACCGGGGAGCTGTTTTTT. Amino acids: CASSLRAGVTGELFF.

The V gene is TRBV19, the J gene TRBJ2-3, with 8 bases fitting TRBD2. V lost 5 bases, J lost 2 bases, and 6 bases stayed unmatched. Germline V gene lookup returns CDR1 LNHDA and CDR2 SQIVND (reference sequence). The CDR3 extends over 15 amino acids. This chain's CDR3 is CASSDTSGPTDTQYF. DNA for the CDR3: TGTGCCAGTAGTGATACTAGCGGCCCCACAGATACGCAGTATTTT.

Only a few counts were recorded for this clonotype. The rearrangement uses TRBV7-2 and TRBJ2-3; D is ambiguous. CDR3 length equals 16 residues. Germline V gives CDR1 SGHTA, CDR2 FQGNSA. Trimming cost V 6 bases and J 0 bases, with 16 bases left between them. CDR3 sequence reads: CASSRSAETSTDTQYF. CDR3 nucleotide sequence: TGTGCCAGCAGTCGAAGTGCAGAAACTAGCACAGATACGCAGTATTTT. Complete variable domain (other parts from reference TRBV7-2 and TRBJ2-3): GAGVSQSPSNKVTEKGKDVELRCDPISGHTALYWYRQSLGQGLEFLIYFQGNSAPDKSGLPSDRFSAERTGGSVSTLTIQRTQQEDSAVYLCASSRSAETSTDTQYFGPGTRLTVL.

V is TRBV10-3 and J is TRBJ2-1, with D uncertain. Trimming left V 2 bases short and J 2 bases short, with 4 bases between. The CDR3 totals 13 residues. Germline V gene lookup returns CDR1 ENHRY and CDR2 SYGVKD. The CDR3: CAISEEAYNEQFF. DNA of the CDR3: TGTGCCATCAGTGAGGAGGCCTACAATGAGCAGTTCTTC.

This clonotype has more than one count but fewer than ten. V is TRBV2 and J is TRBJ1-2, with 7 bases matching TRBD1. CDR1 SNHLY and CDR2 FYNNEI come from the germline V gene. The CDR3 length is 14 residues. The V gene end was trimmed by 6 bases and the J gene end by 3 bases; junction bases not matched to a gene: 7. This CDR3 reads CASRRIGGYYGYTF. The DNA for the CDR3 is TGTGCCAGCAGGAGGATAGGGGGCTACTATGGCTACACCTTC.